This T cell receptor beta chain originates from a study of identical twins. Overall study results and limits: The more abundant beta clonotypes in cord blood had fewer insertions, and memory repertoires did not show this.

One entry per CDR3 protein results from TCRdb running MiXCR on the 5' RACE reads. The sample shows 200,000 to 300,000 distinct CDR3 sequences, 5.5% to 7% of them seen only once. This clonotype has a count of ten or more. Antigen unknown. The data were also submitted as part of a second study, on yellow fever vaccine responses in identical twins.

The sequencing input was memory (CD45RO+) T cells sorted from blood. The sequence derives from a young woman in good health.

The CDR3 DNA reads as TGTGCCAGCAGTTTATCCCAAGGGCTTGCAGATACGCAGTATTTT. Translated: CASSLSQGLADTQYF. The chain has TRBV12-3 or TRBV12-4 and TRBJ2-3, with D unclear. V gave up 2 bases and J gave up 4 bases, with 13 bases separating them. This CDR3 has 15 residues.